These T cell receptor beta chains were read from a single sample in a study of T cell repertoires in ileal Crohn's disease. Assay used: immunoSEQ multiplex PCR; TCRdb lists only in-frame clones, some missing. The sample has approximately 8,200 clones; around four fifths are singletons. The sequenced material came from ileal tissue. The receptors derive from an adult with Crohn's disease. CDR3s include the opening cysteine and the closing phenylalanine or tryptophan. A D gene is named only where the DNA matches it firmly. For some rows the clone size is stated as once, few or many, or as a class when expanded; others skip it.

TRBJ2-1,NA,TRBV9,NA,TGTGCCAGCAGCGTTGTGAGGGAGCAGTTCTTC,CASSVVREQFF
TRBJ2-1,NA,TRBV7-2,TRBD1,TGTGCCAGCAGCTTAGATCCAGGGGGCAGAGAGCAGTTCTTC,CASSLDPGGREQFF
TRBJ2-7,few,TRBV4-3,NA,TGCGCCAGCAGCCAAGACCCCTCGTCAGGCGAGCAGTACTTC,CASSQDPSSGEQYF
TRBJ2-3,NA,TRBV5-1,TRBD1,TGCGCCAGCAGCTTGAAAGGGGGCGAGCCAGATACGCAGTATTTT,CASSLKGGEPDTQYF
TRBJ2-2,NA,TRBV11-3,TRBD2,TGTGCCAGCAGCCGCGGGGGGCGTGGGGAGCTGTTTTTT,CASSRGGRGELFF
TRBJ1-2,NA,TRBV6-5,TRBD1,TGTGCCAGCAGTATTACAGGGGGCTATGGCTACACCTTC,CASSITGGYGYTF
TRBJ2-2,NA,TRBV7-9,TRBD1,TGTGCCAGCAGCCTTAGTGGGACAGGGAACACCGGGGAGCTGTTTTTT,CASSLSGTGNTGELFF
TRBJ2-3,NA,TRBV2,NA,TGTGCCAGCATATTAGGGGTTAGCACAGATACGCAGTATTTT,CASILGVSTDTQYF
TRBJ1-1,NA,TRBV11-2,NA,TGTGCCAGCAGCTTAGAACCAGGTTCGAACACTGAAGCTTTCTTT,CASSLEPGSNTEAFF
TRBJ2-1,NA,TRBV2,TRBD2,TGTGCCACCACCGTCGGGCGGGGGTACAATGAGCAGTTCTTC,CATTVGRGYNEQFF
TRBJ2-7,NA,TRBV6-5,NA,TGTGCCAGCAGGAGGGGGGACAGCTCCTCCTACGAGCAGTACTTC,CASRRGDSSSYEQYF
TRBJ1-1,NA,TRBV29-1,TRBD1,TGCAGCGTCAGTCCCGGGACAGGGAACACTGAAGCTTTCTTT,CSVSPGTGNTEAFF
TRBJ1-3,once,TRBV11-1,NA,TGTGCCAGCAGCTTGGATCCAGGGGCTGGAAACACCATATATTTT,CASSLDPGAGNTIYF
TRBJ1-1,NA,TRBV7-6,TRBD1,TGTGCCAGCAGCTTCAACAGGGGTTCGGCTGAAGCTTTCTTT,CASSFNRGSAEAFF